These 21 T cell receptor beta chains came from one sample sequenced in a study of Graves' ophthalmopathy and Graves' hyperthyroidism. RNA transcripts were the template, and TCR beta CDR3 regions were amplified from them. First-round RT-PCR used HTBI primers; second-round multiplex PCR followed. MiXCR was run by TCRdb on the multiplex PCR reads, yielding one entry per CDR3 protein. The sample shows some 350,000 distinct CDR3 sequences, about 18% of them seen only once. Specimen: peripheral blood. These receptors were taken from an adult woman with stable Graves' hyperthyroidism.

The chain links TRBV27 to TRBJ1-6; D possibly corresponds to TRBD1 (6 bases). Germline values: CDR1 MNHEY, CDR2 SMNVEV (reference sequence). V lost 7 bases and J 7 bases, leaving 32 bases between the germline ends. CDR3 length equals 20 residues. The CDR3 is CASTLKPPHVGGSGNSPLHF. The CDR3 region has the DNA TGTGCCAGCACCCTCAAACCCCCCCATGTGGGGGGCTCAGGGAATTCACCCCTCCACTTT.

About this clonotype itself: A much larger clone lies one base from this, so it may be a read error. CDR3 sequence: CASSLAVGRNSYEQHF. The CDR3 DNA reads TGTGCCAGCAGCTTAGCTGTCGGGAGGAATTCCTACGAGCAGCACTTC. The gene calls are TRBV13 and TRBJ2-7; 7 bases map to TRBD2. Per the germline V gene, CDR1 is PRHDT and CDR2 is FYEKMQ (reference sequence). CDR3 length: 16 amino acids.

The genes are TRBV20-1 and TRBJ2-3, with 7 bases that match TRBD1. This CDR3 comprises 17 residues. The ends lost 0 bases at V and 2 bases at J; junction bases unmatched: 11. In germline, CDR1 is DFQATT, CDR2 SNEGSKA (reference sequence). CDR3 coding DNA: TGCAGTGCTAGAGATCCGACTACTAGGGGGCACACAGATACGCAGTATTTT. Protein product: CSARDPTTRGHTDTQYF.

This clonotype appeared many times. The CDR3 nucleotides are TGTGCCAGCAGCTTAGGTCCAGCGGGCCTCTCCTACGAGCAGTACTTC. This codes for CASSLGPAGLSYEQYF. This chain uses TRBV7-9 with TRBJ2-7, with D perhaps matching TRBD2 (6 bases). The CDR3 totals 16 residues. CDR1 is SEHNR, CDR2 FQNEAQ, per germline (reference sequence). V dropped 1 base and J dropped 0 bases, with 13 bases sitting between them.

The chain employs TRBV13 and TRBJ2-4; D call uncertain. Trimming took 5 bases from V and 8 from J, leaving 13 bases between them. CDR1 and CDR2 from the germline V gene are PRHDT and FYEKMQ (reference sequence). The CDR3 has 13 amino acids. The CDR3 loop reads CASSPLSIDIQYF. The CDR3 DNA follows: TGTGCCAGCAGCCCCTTATCGATCGACATTCAGTACTTC.

Many counts were recorded for this clonotype. This chain links TRBV6-5 with TRBJ1-1; the match to TRBD1 covers 8 bases. The CDR3 is made up of 15 amino acids. Germline V CDR1 and CDR2: MNHEY, SVGAGI. V was pared by 4 bases and J by 3 bases, with 7 bases of the junction left unmatched. This CDR3 reads CASSWTGRSDTEAFF. CDR3 coding DNA: TGTGCCAGCAGTTGGACAGGGAGGTCCGACACTGAAGCTTTCTTT.

This clonotype was detected ten times or more. The chain carries TRBV6-1 and TRBJ2-5; 8 nucleotides align to TRBD1. The CDR3 has 13 amino acids. The V gene end was trimmed by 6 bases and the J gene end by 4 bases; junction bases not matched to a gene: 4. Germline V gene lookup returns CDR1 MNHNS and CDR2 SASEGT. The CDR3 DNA reads as TGTGCCAGCAGCCGACAGGGGCCAGAGACCCAGTACTTC. Translation: CASSRQGPETQYF.

The chain couples TRBV11-2 to TRBJ1-2; weak D call: TRBD1 (5 bases). Per germline, CDR1 SGHAT and CDR2 FQNNGV. Trimming cost V 0 bases and J 5 bases, with 13 bases left between them. CDR3 length: 15 residues. CDR3 residues: CASSLDFRTSYGYTF. CDR3 nucleotide sequence: TGTGCCAGCAGCTTAGATTTCAGGACATCGTATGGCTACACCTTC.

At least ten counts were recorded for this clonotype. The gene calls are TRBV19 and TRBJ1-2; D is perhaps TRBD1 (5 bases). Germline CDR1 and CDR2: LNHDA and SQIVND (reference sequence). V dropped 3 bases and J dropped 2 bases, with 13 bases sitting between them. The CDR3 sequence is 15 residues long. The CDR3 region is CASSMGEGLNYGYTF. The DNA for the CDR3 is TGTGCCAGTAGTATGGGGGAAGGACTGAACTATGGCTACACCTTC.

This clonotype has a handful of counts. This chain connects TRBV30 to TRBJ1-1, with D tentatively TRBD1 (5 bases). CDR1 is GTSNPN and CDR2 is SVGIG in the germline V gene (reference sequence). V gave up 5 bases and J gave up 8 bases, with 15 bases separating them. CDR3 length equals 12 residues. This chain's CDR3 is CAWGRGLIEAFF. The DNA for the CDR3 is TGTGCCTGGGGACGGGGACTCATCGAAGCTTTCTTT. Looking up the rest from reference TRBV30 and TRBJ1-1 gives the full variable domain: SQTIHQWPATLVQPVGSPLSLECTVEGTSNPNLYWYRQAAGRGLQLLFYSVGIGQISSEVPQNLSASRPQDRQFILSSKKLLLSDSGFYLCAWGRGLIEAFFGQGTRLTVV.

This clonotype appeared many times. The chain employs TRBV28 and TRBJ2-1, with 10 bases lining up with TRBD2. The CDR3 contains 17 residues. Germline V gene sequence: CDR1 MDHEN, CDR2 SYDVKM. With V trimmed by 6 bases and J by 8 bases, 16 bases remained unmatched. The DNA for the CDR3 is TGTGCCAGCAGCTCCCCGGGGACTAGCGAATTTTGGCATGAGCAGTTCTTC. Translation gives CASSSPGTSEFWHEQFF.

This clonotype was detected only a few times. This chain links TRBV4-1 with TRBJ2-7, with D hard to call. There are 15 residues in the CDR3. Trimming stripped 1 base from V and 7 bases from J, with 17 bases between. Germline CDR1 MGHRA, CDR2 YSYEKL. CDR3 sequence reads: CASSQGAGMPSEQYF. CDR3 nucleotide sequence: TGCGCCAGCAGCCAAGGGGCTGGGATGCCTTCTGAGCAGTACTTC.

This clonotype was seen many times. The chain couples TRBV29-1 to TRBJ1-2, with 8 nucleotides matching TRBD1. This CDR3 spans 14 amino acids. CDR1 SQVTM and CDR2 ANQGSEA come from the germline V gene. V lost 0 bases and J lost 8; bases outside the gene matches: 8. CDR3 sequence: CSVEEDRGSGGYTF. Here the CDR3 DNA reads TGCAGCGTTGAAGAAGACAGGGGATCTGGAGGCTACACCTTC.

This clonotype has a count of ten or more. One junction end disagrees with the germline gene, perhaps due to a read error. V gene TRBV6-1 combines with J gene TRBJ1-6; D gene unclear. The CDR3 runs 16 residues. Germline lookup yields CDR1 MNHNS and CDR2 SASEGT. The CDR3: CASREEQLGINSPLHF. The CDR3 region has the DNA TGTGCCAGCAGAGAAGAGCAGTTGGGGATTAATTCACCCCTCCACTTT.

There are many counts of this clonotype. V usage is TRBV7-8 and J usage is TRBJ2-6; D is undetermined. CDR1 and CDR2 (germline): SGHVS, FQNEAQ. Between the trimmed V and J ends, which lost 5 bases and 4 bases, there was a span of 15 bases. This CDR3 has 16 residues. DNA of the CDR3: TGTGCCAGCAGCCCCCGTTGGGGTACCGGGGCCAACGTCCTGACTTTC. Its protein product is CASSPRWGTGANVLTF.

In its sample, this clonotype was seen many times. The chain has TRBV3-1 and TRBJ2-7, with D uncertain. V lost 6 bases and J 7 bases, leaving 13 bases between the germline ends. CDR1 LGHDT and CDR2 YNNKEL come from the germline V gene (reference sequence). The CDR3 loop spans 12 amino acids. The DNA for the CDR3 is TGTGCCAGCAGTAAAACCTCGTGGGAGCAGTACTTC. Protein product: CASSKTSWEQYF.

This clonotype has at least ten counts. The chain couples TRBV12-3 or TRBV12-4 to TRBJ2-5; 10 positions match TRBD2. This CDR3 comprises 18 residues. J was trimmed by 1 base and V by 6 bases; bases with no gene match: 14. Here the CDR3 DNA reads TGTGCCAGCAGCTGGGGGACCGGGACTAGCGACCCCCAAGAGACCCAGTACTTC. It codes for CASSWGTGTSDPQETQYF.

The sample holds many counts of this clonotype. This chain links TRBV29-1 with TRBJ1-2, with a possible D match to TRBD1 (5 bases). The CDR3 has 13 residues. V was clipped by 4 bases and J by 13 bases, with 22 bases between them. Germline V CDR1 and CDR2: SQVTM, ANQGSEA. Here the CDR3 reads CSVVISGAMAGTF. In DNA form, the CDR3 reads TGCAGCGTTGTGATTTCCGGGGCTATGGCTGGCACCTTC.

The sample holds many counts of this clonotype. The V call is TRBV29-1, the J call TRBJ2-7; D is possibly TRBD2 (6 bases). Per germline, CDR1 SQVTM and CDR2 ANQGSEA. This CDR3 region has 15 residues. Trimming took off 5 bases at V and 1 base at J, with 18 bases between the two ends. CDR3 sequence reads: CSVILASHASYEQYF. The DNA for the CDR3 is TGCAGCGTTATCCTAGCGTCTCACGCTTCCTACGAGCAGTACTTC.

This clonotype was counted many times. The J gene is TRBJ2-5, the V gene TRBV12-3 or TRBV12-4; TRBD1 is a possible D gene (5 bases). The CDR3 length is 15 residues. V gave up 6 bases and J gave up 1 base, with 15 bases separating them. The CDR3 is CASSRKDNLQETQYF. CDR3 bases: TGTGCCAGCAGCCGAAAGGACAATCTCCAAGAGACCCAGTACTTC.

This clonotype came up many times. The chain combines TRBV20-1 with TRBJ1-2; weak D call: TRBD1 (6 bases). This CDR3 has 12 residues. Per germline, CDR1 DFQATT and CDR2 SNEGSKA (reference sequence). Between the trimmed V and J ends, which lost 4 bases and 4 bases, there was a span of 10 bases. The CDR3 coding sequence is TGCAGTGCTACAACAGGGACCTATGGCTACACCTTC. This codes for CSATTGTYGYTF.